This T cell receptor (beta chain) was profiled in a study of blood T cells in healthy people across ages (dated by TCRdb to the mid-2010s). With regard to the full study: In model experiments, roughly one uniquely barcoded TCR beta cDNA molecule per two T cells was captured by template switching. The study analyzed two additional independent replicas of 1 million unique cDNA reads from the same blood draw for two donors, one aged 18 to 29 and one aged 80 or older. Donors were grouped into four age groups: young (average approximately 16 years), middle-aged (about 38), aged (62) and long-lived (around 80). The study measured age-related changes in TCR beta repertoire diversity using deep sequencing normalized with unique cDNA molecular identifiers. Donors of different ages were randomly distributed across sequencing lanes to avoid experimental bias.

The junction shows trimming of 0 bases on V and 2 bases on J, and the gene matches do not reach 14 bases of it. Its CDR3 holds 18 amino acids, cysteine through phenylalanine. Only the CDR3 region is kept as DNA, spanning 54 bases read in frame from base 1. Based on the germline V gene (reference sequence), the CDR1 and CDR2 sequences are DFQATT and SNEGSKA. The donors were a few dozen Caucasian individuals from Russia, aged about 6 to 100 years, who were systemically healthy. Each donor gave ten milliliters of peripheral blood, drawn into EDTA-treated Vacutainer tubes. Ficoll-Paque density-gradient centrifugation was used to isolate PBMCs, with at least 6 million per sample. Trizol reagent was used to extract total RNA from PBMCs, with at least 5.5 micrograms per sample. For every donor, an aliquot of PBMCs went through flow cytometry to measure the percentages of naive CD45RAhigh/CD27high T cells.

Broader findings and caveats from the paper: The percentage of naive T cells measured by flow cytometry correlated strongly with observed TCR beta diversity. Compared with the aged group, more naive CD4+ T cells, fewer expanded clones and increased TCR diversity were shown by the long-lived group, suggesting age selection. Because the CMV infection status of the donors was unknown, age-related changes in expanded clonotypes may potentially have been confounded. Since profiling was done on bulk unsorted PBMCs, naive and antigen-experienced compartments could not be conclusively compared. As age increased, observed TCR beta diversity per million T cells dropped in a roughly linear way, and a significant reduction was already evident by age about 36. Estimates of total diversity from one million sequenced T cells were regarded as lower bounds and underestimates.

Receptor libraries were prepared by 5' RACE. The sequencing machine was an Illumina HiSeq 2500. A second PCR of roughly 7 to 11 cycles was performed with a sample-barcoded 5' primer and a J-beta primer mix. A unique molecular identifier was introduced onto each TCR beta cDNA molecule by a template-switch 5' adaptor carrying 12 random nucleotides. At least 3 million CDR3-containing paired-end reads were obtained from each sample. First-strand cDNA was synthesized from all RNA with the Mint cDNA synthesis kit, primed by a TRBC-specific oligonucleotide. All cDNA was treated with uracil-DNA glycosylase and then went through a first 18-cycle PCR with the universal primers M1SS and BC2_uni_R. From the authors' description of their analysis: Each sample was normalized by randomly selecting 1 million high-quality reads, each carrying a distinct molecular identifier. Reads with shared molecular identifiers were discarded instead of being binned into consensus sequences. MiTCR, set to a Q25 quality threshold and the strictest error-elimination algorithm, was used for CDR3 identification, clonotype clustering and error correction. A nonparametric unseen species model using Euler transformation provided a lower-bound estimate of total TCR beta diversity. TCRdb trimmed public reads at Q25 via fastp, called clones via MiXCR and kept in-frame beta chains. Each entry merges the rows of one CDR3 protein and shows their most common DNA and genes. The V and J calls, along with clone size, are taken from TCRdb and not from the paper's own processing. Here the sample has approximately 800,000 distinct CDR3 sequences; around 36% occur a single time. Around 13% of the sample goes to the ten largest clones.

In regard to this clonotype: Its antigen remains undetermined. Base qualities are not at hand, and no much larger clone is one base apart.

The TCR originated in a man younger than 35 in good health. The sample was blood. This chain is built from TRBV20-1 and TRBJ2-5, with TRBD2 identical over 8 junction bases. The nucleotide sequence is TGCAGTGCTAGAGACGCCTCCCATCTAGCGGGTTGGCAAGAGACCCAGTACTTC. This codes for CSARDASHLAGWQETQYF.